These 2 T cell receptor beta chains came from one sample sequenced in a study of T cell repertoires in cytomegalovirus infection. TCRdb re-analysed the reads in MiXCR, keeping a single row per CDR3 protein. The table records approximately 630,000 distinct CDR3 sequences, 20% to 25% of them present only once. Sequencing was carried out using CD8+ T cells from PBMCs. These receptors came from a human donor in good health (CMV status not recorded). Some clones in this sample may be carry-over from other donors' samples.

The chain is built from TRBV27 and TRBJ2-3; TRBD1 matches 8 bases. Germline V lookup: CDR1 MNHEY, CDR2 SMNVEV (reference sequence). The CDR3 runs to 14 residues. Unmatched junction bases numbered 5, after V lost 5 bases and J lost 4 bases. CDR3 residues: CASSLPDRADTQYF. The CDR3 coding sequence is TGTGCCAGCAGTCTCCCGGACAGGGCAGATACGCAGTATTTT.

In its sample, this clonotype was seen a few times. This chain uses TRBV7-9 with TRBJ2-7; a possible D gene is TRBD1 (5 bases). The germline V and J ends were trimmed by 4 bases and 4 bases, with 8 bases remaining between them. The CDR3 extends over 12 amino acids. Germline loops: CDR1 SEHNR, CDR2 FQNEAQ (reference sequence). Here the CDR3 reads CASSYQGYEQYF. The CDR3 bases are TGTGCCAGCAGCTACCAGGGTTACGAGCAGTACTTC.